A selection of T cell receptor beta chains follows, all from one sample in a study of shared clonotypes between healthy human individuals. Data came from immunoSEQ multiplex PCR; TCRdb stores just in-frame clones and leaves some out. The table shows 2.5 million or so clones, with approximately 90% occurring only once. Material: naive CD4+ T cells sorted from blood. Every receptor here comes from a man aged 18 to 30 in good health. Both conserved end residues are part of each CDR3. Fields, in order: clone size, D gene, V gene, J gene, CDR3 DNA, CDR3 protein. D genes are given only for firm matches. Clone size is given for some rows only: seen once, a few or many times, or a class if the clone is expanded.

clone_size: -
d_call: -
v_call: TRBV7-2
j_call: TRBJ2-3
cdr3_nt: TGTGCCAGCAGCTTAAACGGGAGAGGCACAGATACGCAGTATTTT
cdr3_aa: CASSLNGRGTDTQYF

clone_size: -
d_call: TRBD1
v_call: TRBV5-1
j_call: TRBJ2-1
cdr3_nt: TGCGCCAGCAGCTCCGACAGGGGGCGGTCCAATGAGCAGTTCTTC
cdr3_aa: CASSSDRGRSNEQFF

clone_size: -
d_call: TRBD1
v_call: TRBV7-9
j_call: TRBJ2-7
cdr3_nt: TGTGCCAGCAGCTTTGCCTCCGGGACAGGTAACGAGCAGTACTTC
cdr3_aa: CASSFASGTGNEQYF

clone_size: -
d_call: -
v_call: TRBV30
j_call: TRBJ2-3
cdr3_nt: TGTGCCTGGAGTGTAACTCTACATTCCACAGATACGCAGTATTTT
cdr3_aa: CAWSVTLHSTDTQYF

clone_size: -
d_call: -
v_call: TRBV10-3
j_call: TRBJ1-6
cdr3_nt: TGTGCCATCAGCGACGGCCAATCACCCCTCCACTTT
cdr3_aa: CAISDGQSPLHF

clone_size: -
d_call: TRBD1
v_call: TRBV6-1
j_call: TRBJ2-7
cdr3_nt: TGTGCCAGCAGTGAAGCGGTCGGGGACAGGGGGCCCCCCTACGAGCAGTACTTC
cdr3_aa: CASSEAVGDRGPPYEQYF

clone_size: -
d_call: -
v_call: TRBV10-2
j_call: TRBJ2-7
cdr3_nt: TGCGCCAGCAGTGAGTCAGGGAGGAACGAGCAGTACTTC
cdr3_aa: CASSESGRNEQYF

clone_size: -
d_call: TRBD1
v_call: TRBV28
j_call: TRBJ2-7
cdr3_nt: TGTGCCAGCAGTATGACACAGGGGAAAGTAGGCTCCTACGAGCAGTACTTC
cdr3_aa: CASSMTQGKVGSYEQYF

clone_size: -
d_call: -
v_call: TRBV15
j_call: TRBJ1-4
cdr3_nt: TGTGCCACCGCCTGGGGCCTCGAAAAACTGTTTTTT
cdr3_aa: CATAWGLEKLFF

clone_size: -
d_call: TRBD1
v_call: TRBV5-4
j_call: TRBJ2-5
cdr3_nt: TGTGCCAGCAGCTTAGGCGTCCAGGGGGTGGAGACCCAGTACTTC
cdr3_aa: CASSLGVQGVETQYF

clone_size: -
d_call: -
v_call: TRBV12-5
j_call: TRBJ2-1
cdr3_nt: TGTGCTAGTGGTTTGTCAACTGGGGGGGCGCGGCAGTTCTTC
cdr3_aa: CASGLSTGGARQFF

clone_size: -
d_call: TRBD1
v_call: TRBV2
j_call: TRBJ1-1
cdr3_nt: TGTGCCAGCGGCCAGGGGGTACACACTGAAGCTTTCTTT
cdr3_aa: CASGQGVHTEAFF

clone_size: -
d_call: -
v_call: TRBV19
j_call: TRBJ2-3
cdr3_nt: TGTGCCAGTAAGGAGCGGGTCACAGATACGCAGTATTTT
cdr3_aa: CASKERVTDTQYF

clone_size: -
d_call: -
v_call: TRBV27
j_call: TRBJ1-2
cdr3_nt: TGTGCCAGCAGTTTAGGGCCCCCCTATGGCTACACCTTC
cdr3_aa: CASSLGPPYGYTF

clone_size: -
d_call: -
v_call: TRBV6-1
j_call: TRBJ2-1
cdr3_nt: TGTGCCAGCAGTGAAGTGGCAGTGATGGGTAATGAGCAGTTCTTC
cdr3_aa: CASSEVAVMGNEQFF

clone_size: -
d_call: -
v_call: TRBV2
j_call: TRBJ2-5
cdr3_nt: TGTGCCAGCAGTGTAGGGACGGGAGCCGCCGGAGAGACCCAGTACTTC
cdr3_aa: CASSVGTGAAGETQYF

clone_size: -
d_call: TRBD2
v_call: TRBV9
j_call: TRBJ2-1
cdr3_nt: TGTGCCAGCAGCGTCGCTAGCGGGATGGGTGAGCAGTTCTTC
cdr3_aa: CASSVASGMGEQFF

clone_size: once
d_call: TRBD2
v_call: TRBV19
j_call: TRBJ2-1
cdr3_nt: TGTGCCAGTAGTAATAGCGGGCCTACTCACGGGGATGAGCAGTTCTTC
cdr3_aa: CASSNSGPTHGDEQFF

clone_size: few
d_call: -
v_call: TRBV21-1
j_call: TRBJ1-2
cdr3_nt: TGTGCCAGCAGCGAGACAGGGGAGTTAGGCTATGGCTACACCTTC
cdr3_aa: CASSETGELGYGYTF

clone_size: -
d_call: TRBD1
v_call: TRBV29-1
j_call: TRBJ1-2
cdr3_nt: TGCAGCGTTCTCCGGGACAGGGACATCGCGGGGTATGGCTACACCTTC
cdr3_aa: CSVLRDRDIAGYGYTF

clone_size: -
d_call: TRBD1
v_call: TRBV5-1
j_call: TRBJ1-1
cdr3_nt: TGCGCCAGCAGCTTTACAGGGGAGGGCACTGAGGCTTTCTTT
cdr3_aa: CASSFTGEGTEAFF

clone_size: few
d_call: -
v_call: TRBV30
j_call: TRBJ1-4
cdr3_nt: TGTGCCTGGAGTTGGAGTACTAATGAAAAACTGTTTTTT
cdr3_aa: CAWSWSTNEKLFF

clone_size: once
d_call: -
v_call: TRBV18
j_call: TRBJ2-7
cdr3_nt: TGTGCCAGCTCATACCAGGGGTATGACTACGAGCAGTACTTC
cdr3_aa: CASSYQGYDYEQYF

clone_size: -
d_call: TRBD2
v_call: TRBV19
j_call: TRBJ2-7
cdr3_nt: TGTGCCAGTAGTCATAGCGGGAGCCCCTACGAGCAGTACTTC
cdr3_aa: CASSHSGSPYEQYF

clone_size: -
d_call: TRBD1
v_call: TRBV6-6
j_call: TRBJ2-7
cdr3_nt: TGTGCCAGCAGTGCCTCGACAGGGGCCCCCTACGAGCAGTACTTC
cdr3_aa: CASSASTGAPYEQYF

clone_size: -
d_call: -
v_call: TRBV5-6
j_call: TRBJ2-1
cdr3_nt: TGTGCCAGCAGCGAGGACTTTACCTCCTACAATGAGCAGTTCTTC
cdr3_aa: CASSEDFTSYNEQFF